This TCR beta chain was captured by sequencing in a study of blood T cell repertoires in COVID-19 (dated by TCRdb to 2018 to 2020). Notes on the research overall: The collaborator samples originated in the United States, Italy and Spain and spanned the acute and convalescent phases of COVID-19. The sample metadata nearly always contained a de-identified subject ID, COVID-19 status, age in years and sex. Where available, HLA class I and class II types were taken from metadata supplied by the sample provider and were not determined by assay-based typing. The prospective study material was composed of cDNA or gDNA derived from T cells, B-cell-depleted T cells, or PBMCs. The repertoires were released in a freely available public database meant as a resource for research on the immune response to SARS-CoV-2. Subjects who had been exposed to COVID-19, were actively infected with it, or had recovered from it provided the deeply sampled blood TCRbeta repertoires that made up the dataset. Samples were obtained from the ongoing ImmuneRACE study (first 160 participants) and from roughly 1,300 subjects provided by 6 global collaborators.

The collaborating institutions used their own protocols to collect whole blood in K2EDTA tubes. For TCRbeta analysis, collaborators shipped samples in one of three forms: frozen whole blood, isolated PBMCs, or DNA extracted from either of those sample types. For this clone: This clone's antigen is unknown. No per-base quality is available; no much larger clone lies one base away.

The paper's findings and limits, for the study overall: Clinical and demographic metadata were provided uncurated, with the amount varying by source and participant.

V is trimmed back by 0 bases and J by 5 bases, and the junction contains 4 bases that no gene match accounts for. The germline V gene supplies CDR1 SGHRS and CDR2 YFSETQ. From the cysteine through the phenylalanine, the CDR3 covers 14 amino acids. The retained sequence is limited to the CDR3, 42 bases, with the frame set at the first base. TCRbeta CDR3 regions were amplified from genomic DNA by means of the immunoSEQ Assay, a bias-controlled multiplex PCR. On the study's bioinformatics: Nucleated cell counts per sample were estimated from amplification of reference gene primers within the assay. Sequence reads were collapsed and filtered to measure the absolute abundance of every unique TCRbeta CDR3 rearrangement. For each sample, productive Simpson clonality was calculated as the square root of Simpson's diversity index over productive rearrangements. In its TCRdb copy, this immuneACCESS table keeps in-frame sequences only and misses some clones. Where compared with another copy, unresolved V genes explain less than half of these, and the others have no known cause. The V and J calls and the clone size are those of that table, but D and trimming were determined from the DNA. The sample has around 36,000 clones on record, more than 80% of them singletons. The ten largest account for about 4.2% of the sample.

The sequenced sample was peripheral blood. The clonotype was recovered from a man aged 60 to 69 with acute or convalescent COVID-19. The chain couples TRBV5-1 to TRBJ1-1, and 7 junction bases match TRBD1. The CDR3 here reads CASSLGQGMTEAFF. The DNA sequence is as follows: TGCGCCAGCAGCTTGGGACAGGGAATGACTGAAGCTTTCTTT.